Shown below are 2 T cell receptor beta chains from a single sample sequenced in a study of blood T cell repertoires in COVID-19. Profiling relied on immunoSEQ multiplex PCR, and the TCRdb table lists in-frame clones only, not all of them. The sample has 400,000 to 450,000 clones, about 91% seen once. Source material: peripheral blood. These receptors came from a woman aged 50 to 60 with COVID-19, enrolled during active disease.

The CDR3 loop is CASSFEGLPQYF. The CDR3 coding sequence is TGTGCCAGCAGCTTTGAAGGACTCCCCCAGTATTTT. This rearrangement joins TRBV7-9 to TRBJ2-3, with TRBD2 as a possible D gene (5 bases). Germline CDR1 SEHNR, CDR2 FQNEAQ (reference sequence). The CDR3 consists of 12 residues. V lost 3 bases to trimming and J lost 12 bases, with 13 bases between them.

The table lists this clone with a count of one. The rearrangement joins TRBV4-1 to TRBJ1-6; D remains ambiguous. Trimming stripped 3 bases from V and 6 bases from J, with 6 bases between. The CDR3 contains 13 residues. The V gene's germline CDR1 is MGHRA and CDR2 YSYEKL. Here the CDR3 reads CASSHFLNSPLHF. CDR3 bases: TGCGCCAGCAGCCATTTCCTTAATTCACCCCTCCACTTT.